This entry is about one T cell receptor (beta chain). The specificity of this receptor is unknown. No clone much larger than this one lies a single base away; base qualities are absent. This sample is drawn from a study of T cell changes during pregnancy in multiple sclerosis (dated by TCRdb to 2018 to 2020). With regard to the full study: The study examined how the T cell repertoire changed over the course of pregnancy in women with multiple sclerosis.

The library relied on the immunoSEQ multiplex PCR assay. The clones in this table, taken by TCRdb from immuneACCESS, are in-frame only. Not every clone is retained; where verified, under half of the shortfall comes from an unresolved V gene, and the cause of the rest is unknown. The table for this sample lists tens of thousands of clones; almost 95% of them were counted only once. 4% to 5.5% of the sample rests with the top ten. The TCR was taken from a female donor with multiple sclerosis, enrolled in a pregnancy study. Sample: CD8+ T cells from peripheral blood mononuclear cells, taken in the first trimester of pregnancy.

This receptor has the CDR3 CASSLGGGLNTEAFF. The DNA sequence reads TGCGCCAGCAGCTTGGGGGGGGGACTGAACACTGAAGCTTTCTTT. The chain links TRBV5-1 with TRBJ1-1; possibly the D gene is TRBD1, per 5 matching bases. V loses 0 bases of germline sequence and J loses 0 bases, and the interval between the two ends is 9 bases. From cysteine to phenylalanine, the CDR3 is 15 amino acids long. The entry retains the CDR3 DNA only, 45 bases that are in frame from base 1. From the germline V gene, CDR1 is SGHRS and CDR2 is YFSETQ.